The clone carrying this TCR beta chain was recorded at least ten times. Specified time point: before trial treatment. As their treatment, donors received nivolumab, ipilimumab, aspirin, low-dose cyclophosphamide and low-dose radiotherapy. This specimen comes from a study of low-dose radiotherapy and immunotherapy resistance in tumors. cDNA synthesis used a TRAV/TRBV-specific primer set for both chains. TCR amplification used about 20 PCR cycles, a constant-region primer and a V-primer adapter. One entry per CDR3 protein, called by TCRdb with MiXCR from the reads. The data hold around 69,000 distinct CDR3 sequences, with approximately 31% observed a single time. The V end was cut by 3 bases, the J end by 1 base, with 25 bases between. Germline V lookup: CDR1 KGHSH, CDR2 LQKENI. This CDR3 contains 20 residues.

The TCR originated in a female donor with ovarian cancer. The sample consisted of PBMCs, taken before treatment. V gene TRBV18 combines with J gene TRBJ1-3, with D unresolved. Here the CDR3 reads CASSPLPPTIRGESGNTIYF. The CDR3 bases are TGTGCCAGCTCACCCTTACCGCCGACAATTCGGGGAGAGTCTGGAAACACCATATATTTT.